This T cell receptor (beta chain) was captured by sequencing in a study of cytomegalovirus exposure and HLA in healthy donors. Findings and caveats of the study: According to the study, around 160 TCR beta chains were cytomegalovirus-associated. It was reported that the classifier diagnosed cytomegalovirus status with high specificity and sensitivity in both the original and validation cohorts.

Between the trimmed V and J ends, which lost 8 bases and 0 bases, there was a span of 13 bases. This CDR3 is built from 14 residues. The germline V gene encodes CDR1 MGHDK and CDR2 SYGVNS. The table came from immunoSEQ multiplex PCR; TCRdb's copy has only in-frame clones and leaves some out. The sample consists of over 150,000 clones, roughly nine tenths of them appearing once. As for this clone: Its specificity is not known.

The chain recombines TRBV25-1 with TRBJ1-1, with D perhaps matching TRBD1 (5 bases). The sample taken for sequencing was PBMCs. The clonotype comes from a woman in her 30s in good health and CMV-seronegative. The CDR3 loop reads CASGNGGVNTEAFF. For the CDR3, the DNA is TGTGCCAGCGGGAACGGGGGAGTGAACACTGAAGCTTTCTTT.